One sample yielded the 23 T cell receptor beta chains listed below, sequenced in a study of T cell responses to AZD1222 COVID-19 vaccine. Assay: immunoSEQ multiplex PCR; the TCRdb copy retains only in-frame clones and omits some. Found here are around 64,000 clones, under 90% of them singletons; the top ten hold 5.5% to 7%. The sequences come from peripheral blood, collected 28 days after the second AZD1222 dose. The source of these receptors is an adult who received the AZD1222 COVID-19 vaccine.

This rearrangement joins TRBV19 to TRBJ1-1; a possible D gene is TRBD1 (6 bases). The germline V gene encodes CDR1 LNHDA and CDR2 SQIVND (reference sequence). Trimming pared 3 bases from V and 0 bases from J, leaving 11 bases between. CDR3 length: 15 amino acids. Here the CDR3 reads CASSIRDTMNTEAFF. The CDR3 DNA reads TGTGCCAGTAGTATTCGGGACACCATGAACACTGAAGCTTTCTTT.

This clone was observed a single time. The rearrangement joins TRBV7-9 to TRBJ1-5; maybe TRBD1 (6 bases). The CDR3 contains 16 residues. Trimming removed 5 bases from V and 0 bases from J, with 14 bases in between. The germline CDR1 and CDR2 sequences are SEHNR and FQNEAQ (reference sequence). This CDR3 reads CASSTKRTASNQPQHF. For the CDR3, the DNA is TGTGCCAGCAGCACAAAGCGGACAGCTAGCAATCAGCCCCAGCATTTT.

V gene TRBV29-1 combines with J gene TRBJ2-2; D assignment may be TRBD1 or TRBD2 (5 bases each). V lost 3 bases, J lost 8 bases, and 10 bases lay in between. The CDR3 contains 12 residues. Germline lookup yields CDR1 SQVTM and CDR2 ANQGSEA. This chain's CDR3 is CSVERGWGELFF. The CDR3 nucleotides are TGCAGCGTTGAGAGGGGTTGGGGGGAGCTGTTTTTT.

The genes are TRBV5-1 and TRBJ1-3; 9 nucleotides agree with TRBD1. This CDR3 region has 14 residues. Germline V gene sequence: CDR1 SGHRS, CDR2 YFSETQ. V lost 4 bases, J lost 7 bases, and 6 bases stayed unmatched. Here the CDR3 DNA reads TGCGCCAGCAGCGCGGGGACAGGGAGTAACACCATATATTTT. This translates into CASSAGTGSNTIYF.

CDR3 sequence reads: CASSLEVGDEKLFF. In DNA form, the CDR3 reads TGTGCCAGCAGCTTGGAAGTGGGGGATGAAAAACTGTTTTTT. The V gene is TRBV5-4, the J gene TRBJ1-4, with D tentatively TRBD1 (5 bases). The CDR3 runs to 14 residues. The V end was cut by 0 bases, the J end by 6 bases, with 9 bases between. CDR1 SGHNT and CDR2 YYREEE come from the germline V gene (reference sequence). Full variable domain (missing parts from reference TRBV5-4 and TRBJ1-4): ETGVTQSPTHLIKTRGQQVTLRCSSQSGHNTVSWYQQALGQGPQFIFQYYREEENGRGNFPPRFSGLQFPNYSSELNVNALELDDSALYLCASSLEVGDEKLFFGSGTQLSVL.

The CDR3 DNA follows: TGTGCCACCAGTGGCCCCGGGACTAGTGACTACGAGCAGTACTTC. Protein sequence: CATSGPGTSDYEQYF. The chain is built from TRBV24-1 and TRBJ2-7; 8 bases map to TRBD2. The germline CDR1 and CDR2 sequences are KGHDR and SFDVKD. The CDR3 runs 15 residues. The J segment lost 3 bases and the V segment lost 5 bases, leaving 8 bases of the junction unmatched.

This clone appeared once. The V call is TRBV7-9, the J call TRBJ1-4; no clear D gene. The CDR3 has 13 residues. V was clipped by 2 bases and J by 4 bases, with 5 bases between them. Per germline, CDR1 SEHNR and CDR2 FQNEAQ (reference sequence). The CDR3 loop is CASSLYSNEKLFF. The CDR3 DNA follows: TGTGCCAGCAGCTTATACAGTAATGAAAAACTGTTTTTT.

The chain joins TRBV7-2 to TRBJ2-2; D ambiguous. There are 13 residues in the CDR3. V dropped 5 bases and J dropped 6 bases, with 10 bases sitting between them. Germline CDR1 reads SGHTA; CDR2 reads FQGNSA. CDR3 coding DNA: TGTGCCAGCAGCCAACTCGTGTCCGGGGAGCTGTTTTTT. It codes for CASSQLVSGELFF.

The chain combines TRBV7-2 with TRBJ2-7; D gene uncertain. Per the germline V gene, CDR1 is SGHTA and CDR2 is FQGNSA. CDR3 length: 14 amino acids. V shed 1 base and J shed 9 bases, with 16 bases lying between them. The CDR3 reads CASSLEVLQAWQYF. DNA of the CDR3: TGTGCCAGCAGCTTAGAAGTACTCCAGGCATGGCAGTACTTC.

The V call is TRBV19, the J call TRBJ2-7, with a weak D call TRBD1 (6 bases). This CDR3 is built from 13 residues. Trimming shortened V by 5 bases and J by 3 bases, and 11 bases separated the two germline ends. In germline, CDR1 is LNHDA, CDR2 SQIVND (reference sequence). The CDR3 here is CASSRDKGYEQYF. Written as DNA, the CDR3 is TGTGCCAGTAGTCGGGACAAAGGCTACGAGCAGTACTTC.

The sample holds a few counts of this clone. The rearrangement joins TRBV7-2 to TRBJ2-5; 8 bases are shared with TRBD2. Germline lookup yields CDR1 SGHTA and CDR2 FQGNSA. The CDR3 has 13 residues. The V and J ends lost 11 bases and 5 bases, in that order; junction bases with no gene match: 10. The CDR3 nucleotides are TGTGCCTCCCAGGAGCGGGGGTTCGAGACCCAGTACTTC. It translates to CASQERGFETQYF.

This sequence joins TRBV4-2 and TRBJ1-6; weak D call: TRBD1 (5 bases). The V gene lost 0 bases and the J gene lost 8 bases, with 8 bases spanning the gap. Germline V gene lookup returns CDR1 LGHNA and CDR2 YNFKEQ. This CDR3 spans 14 amino acids. CDR3 region: CASSQDAGDSPLHF. CDR3 bases: TGTGCCAGCAGCCAAGATGCGGGGGATTCACCCCTCCACTTT.

The chain employs TRBV3-1 (or the pseudogene TRBV3-2) and TRBJ1-6, with D unresolved. V was pared by 6 bases and J by 4 bases, with 16 bases between. This CDR3 contains 16 residues. Germline V gene lookup returns CDR1 LGHDT and CDR2 YNNKEL (reference sequence). The CDR3 DNA reads TGTGCCAGCAGACAGACCTCGGGAGGATATAATTCACCCCTCCACTTT. Translated: CASRQTSGGYNSPLHF.

This chain uses TRBV7-9 with TRBJ1-1; D is ambiguous. Germline V gene data show CDR1 as SEHNR and CDR2 as FQNEAQ (reference sequence). V was shortened by 2 bases and J by 2 bases, with 9 bases between the two germline ends. The length of the CDR3 is 14 residues. CDR3 DNA sequence: TGTGCCAGCAGCTTAAATATTCTCAACACTGAAGCTTTCTTT. This translates into CASSLNILNTEAFF. Complete variable domain (other parts from reference TRBV7-9 and TRBJ1-1): DTGVSQNPRHKITKRGQNVTFRCDPISEHNRLYWYRQTLGQGPEFLTYFQNEAQLEKSRLLSDRFSAERPKGSFSTLEIQRTEQGDSAMYLCASSLNILNTEAFFGQGTRLTVV.

The rearrangement joins TRBV10-3 to TRBJ2-2; D might be TRBD2 (5 bases). Germline V lookup: CDR1 ENHRY, CDR2 SYGVKD. V lost 10 bases, J lost 3 bases, and 15 bases lay in between. The CDR3 runs to 14 residues. This CDR3 reads CASGLTRDTGELFF. The CDR3 DNA is TGTGCCAGCGGGTTGACCCGAGACACCGGGGAGCTGTTTTTT.

This chain uses TRBV6-2 or TRBV6-3 with TRBJ1-1; possible D gene TRBD1, 5 bases. CDR3 size: 12 residues. V was pared by 6 bases and J by 10 bases, with 15 bases between. Germline CDR1 reads MNHEY; CDR2 reads SVGEGT. CDR3 protein: CASSHRPGGAFF. The DNA of the CDR3 is TGTGCCAGCAGCCACCGACCTGGGGGAGCTTTCTTT.

This clone showed up just once. This rearrangement joins TRBV6-6 to TRBJ2-7, with unresolved D. Germline V gene lookup returns CDR1 MNHNY and CDR2 SVGAGI (reference sequence). Trimming pared 3 bases from V and 1 base from J, leaving 13 bases between. The CDR3 length is 15 residues. The chain's CDR3 is CASSYRPDASYEQYF. The CDR3 DNA reads TGTGCCAGCAGTTATAGGCCGGACGCGTCCTACGAGCAGTACTTC.

This chain uses TRBV6-5 with TRBJ2-3; 9 nucleotides line up with TRBD2. Unmatched junction bases numbered 4, after V lost 3 bases and J lost 0 bases. CDR3 length equals 16 residues. Germline lookup yields CDR1 MNHEY and CDR2 SVGAGI. CDR3 nucleotides: TGTGCCAGCAGTTATTCGACTAGCGGAAGCACAGATACGCAGTATTTT. The encoded protein is CASSYSTSGSTDTQYF.

This clone was counted a few times. The rearrangement links TRBV14 to TRBJ2-7; 10 nucleotides line up with TRBD1. CDR3 length: 15 amino acids. V was clipped by 3 bases and J by 11 bases; unmatched bases: 13. Per germline, CDR1 SGHDN and CDR2 FVKESK. CDR3 coding DNA: TGTGCCAGCAGCCATCCCGGGACAGGGGCCACTCGGAAGTACTTC. Encoded protein: CASSHPGTGATRKYF.

This sequence joins TRBV5-1 and TRBJ1-2; D perhaps matches TRBD1 (5 bases). This CDR3 comprises 14 residues. The V gene's germline CDR1 is SGHRS and CDR2 YFSETQ. V lost 4 bases and J lost 5, with 15 bases in between. CDR3 in amino acids: CASSNGAGAYGYTF. The DNA of the CDR3 is TGCGCCAGCAGCAACGGGGCAGGCGCATATGGCTACACCTTC.

The V and J genes are TRBV14 and TRBJ1-5; the D is unclear. CDR3 length equals 14 residues. Per germline, CDR1 SGHDN and CDR2 FVKESK. Trimming shortened V by 2 bases and J by 0 bases, and 5 bases separated the two germline ends. The CDR3 loop is CASSQSYSNQPQHF. In DNA form, the CDR3 reads TGTGCCAGCAGCCAATCCTATAGCAATCAGCCCCAGCATTTT.

This chain's CDR3 is CASSLRDGWPSYEQYF. Here the CDR3 DNA reads TGTGCCAGCAGCTTAAGGGACGGGTGGCCCTCCTACGAGCAGTACTTC. The V and J genes are TRBV11-2 and TRBJ2-7; D could derive from TRBD1 or TRBD2 (5 bases each). Germline lookup yields CDR1 SGHAT and CDR2 FQNNGV. Trimming removed 2 bases at V and 0 bases at J, with 14 bases between. The CDR3 covers 16 residues.

The chain links TRBV5-8 to TRBJ2-1; a possible D gene is TRBD1 (7 bases). The germline V gene encodes CDR1 SGHTS and CDR2 YDEGEE. Trimming removed 1 base at V and 1 base at J, with 9 bases between. CDR3 length: 15 amino acids. The DNA of the CDR3 is TGTGCCAGCAGCTTGCAGGGGGGATCCTACAATGAGCAGTTCTTC. This gives the protein CASSLQGGSYNEQFF. The whole variable domain, remainder taken from reference TRBV5-8 and TRBJ2-1, is EAGVTQSPTHLIKTRGQQATLRCSPISGHTSVYWYQQALGLGLQFLLWYDEGEERNRGNFPPRFSGRQFPNYSSELNVNALELEDSALYLCASSLQGGSYNEQFFGPGTRLTVL.